Presented here are 24 T cell receptor beta chains from one specimen sequenced in a study of read filtering for tumor transcriptome and immune sequencing (TCRdb year 2020). TCRdb shows the sequencer as Illumina HiSeq 4000. The Immunoverse kit was used to build TCR libraries from approximately 410 ng RNA, with molecular barcoded adaptors covering alpha/delta and beta/gamma chains. Using fastp trimming at Q25 and MiXCR clonotype assembly, TCRdb reanalyzed the public sequencing data and kept in-frame beta chains. Each CDR3 protein gets just one entry, which takes the most common genes and DNA from the rows behind it. Present in this sample are tens of thousands of distinct CDR3 sequences, about 15% of which were seen just once. Of the sample, approximately 50% falls within the top ten clones. Material: a population of CD138-negative cells sorted from bone marrow. The cell subset or site label here, explained by the study, means: bone marrow mononuclear cells depleted of CD138+ plasma/myeloma cells by negative magnetic selection. Every receptor here comes from a donor aged 40 or older with multiple myeloma.

This clonotype has a count of ten or more. This chain links TRBV28 with TRBJ2-3; 7 bases agree with TRBD1. The CDR3 spans 13 residues. Trimming cost V 6 bases and J 2 bases; bases outside gene matches: 2. Looked up from germline, CDR1 is MDHEN and CDR2 is SYDVKM. This CDR3 is CASRGQFTDTQYF. The CDR3 nucleotides read TGTGCCAGCAGGGGACAGTTCACAGATACGCAGTATTTT.

Concerning this clonotype itself: A much larger clone lies a single base off, so this may be a read error. The chain is built from TRBV20-1 and TRBJ2-7; 7 bases align to TRBD1. The CDR3 is 12 amino acids. The germline CDR1 and CDR2 sequences are DFQATT and SNEGSKA (reference sequence). CDR3 sequence: CSDRDRDYEQYF. The CDR3, as DNA: TGCAGCGACCGGGACAGAGACTACGAGCAGTACTTC.

This clonotype was seen ten or more times. The chain has TRBV7-2 and TRBJ1-4; no firm D call. Trimming cost V 6 bases and J 7 bases, with 9 bases left between them. Germline CDR1 SGHTA, CDR2 FQGNSA. CDR3 length: 12 residues. Here the CDR3 DNA reads TGTGCCAGCAGTAAAAGGACTGAAAAACTGTTTTTT. Translation: CASSKRTEKLFF.

This clonotype was found many times. The CDR3 loop is CSAPRHSGSEQYF. The CDR3 DNA reads as TGCAGTGCGCCCAGGCATAGCGGGAGCGAGCAGTACTTC. This chain uses TRBV20-1 with TRBJ2-7, with TRBD2 matching 9 bases. Germline CDR1 DFQATT, CDR2 SNEGSKA (reference sequence). CDR3 length: 13 amino acids. V trimming: 6 bases; J trimming: 6 bases; junction bases outside the gene matches: 9.

This clonotype appeared many times. V and J are TRBV5-1 and TRBJ2-1; TRBD2 matches 9 bases. Germline assignment: CDR1 SGHRS and CDR2 YFSETQ. The V and J ends lost 3 bases and 0 bases, in that order; junction bases with no gene match: 7. The CDR3 sequence is 17 residues long. CDR3 coding DNA: TGCGCCAGCAGCTCCTCGTCTAGCGGGATCTCCTACAATGAGCAGTTCTTC. It specifies CASSSSSSGISYNEQFF.

This clonotype occurred many times. The chain has TRBV7-9 and TRBJ1-1; unclear D gene. CDR1 and CDR2 (germline): SEHNR, FQNEAQ (reference sequence). The V end was cut by 2 bases, the J end by 1 base, with 11 bases between. This CDR3 region has 15 residues. The CDR3 sequence is CASSLFGSSNTEAFF. The DNA for the CDR3 is TGTGCCAGCAGCTTATTTGGCAGTTCGAACACTGAAGCTTTCTTT.

This sequence joins TRBV7-3 and TRBJ2-3, with D unresolved. Germline V CDR1 and CDR2: SGHTA, FQGTGA. The V and J ends lost 2 bases and 6 bases respectively, with 6 bases between them. This CDR3 spans 12 amino acids. CDR3 nucleotides: TGTGCCAGCAGCTTATATGGGGATACGCAGTATTTT. Translated, it gives CASSLYGDTQYF.

In this sample, this clonotype turned up many times. V usage is TRBV20-1 and J usage is TRBJ2-7; D possibly uses TRBD1 or TRBD2 (5 bases each). V was cut by 6 bases and J by 5 bases, with 23 bases left in between. Germline V CDR1 and CDR2: DFQATT, SNEGSKA (reference sequence). CDR3 length: 15 amino acids. The CDR3 sequence: CSAKTPDGGFDEQYF. CDR3 nucleotide sequence: TGCAGTGCCAAAACCCCGGATGGGGGATTCGACGAGCAGTACTTC.

This clonotype occurred many times. This chain links TRBV19 with TRBJ2-1; the match to TRBD2 covers 8 bases. The germline gives CDR1 LNHDA, CDR2 SQIVND (reference sequence). J lost 5 bases, V lost 5 bases, and 8 bases had no gene match. The length of the CDR3 is 15 residues. The CDR3 nucleotides read TGTGCCAGTAGTTTCGGTTTGACTAGCGACAATGAGCAGTTCTTC. Protein sequence: CASSFGLTSDNEQFF.

In its sample, this clonotype was seen once. The chain recombines TRBV5-1 with TRBJ2-1, with 9 bases matching TRBD2. CDR1 and CDR2 (germline): SGHRS, YFSETQ. J gave up 5 bases and V 2 bases, and 5 bases lay outside the gene matches. The CDR3 is 15 residues long. The CDR3 DNA reads as TGCGCCAGCAGCTTAGCGGGAGGACGAAACAATGAGCAGTTCTTC. This translates into CASSLAGGRNNEQFF. The full variable domain, with the rest looked up from reference TRBV5-1 and TRBJ2-1, is KAGVTQTPRYLIKTRGQQVTLSCSPISGHRSVSWYQQTPGQGLQFLFEYFSETQRNKGNFPGRFSGRQFSNSRSEMNVSTLELGDSALYLCASSLAGGRNNEQFFGPGTRLTVL.

In this sample, this clonotype turned up many times. The V call is TRBV20-1, the J call TRBJ2-4, with 9 bases identical to TRBD1. The junction had 5 bases not matched to a gene; V was cut back by 7 bases and J by 1 base. CDR1 DFQATT and CDR2 SNEGSKA come from the germline V gene (reference sequence). This CDR3 is 14 amino acids long. The CDR3 DNA follows: TGCAGTGTCTGGGACAGGGTTGCCAAAAACATTCAGTACTTC. Translating it yields CSVWDRVAKNIQYF.

This clonotype was counted many times. The chain has TRBV11-2 and TRBJ2-4, with TRBD2 matching 11 bases. The junction had 7 bases not matched to a gene; V was cut back by 4 bases and J by 2 bases. Germline-derived CDR1 and CDR2 are SGHAT and FQNNGV. The CDR3 has 17 residues. The CDR3 loop reads CASSSDVAGGSKNIQYF. The DNA of the CDR3 is TGTGCCAGCAGCTCTGACGTAGCGGGAGGGTCCAAAAACATTCAGTACTTC.

This clonotype was found many times. The chain employs TRBV7-2 and TRBJ2-7, with a possible D match to TRBD2 (6 bases). With 1 base removed from V and 2 bases from J, the gap between germline ends came to 12 bases. Germline CDR1 is SGHTA and CDR2 is FQGNSA. CDR3 length: 15 residues. CDR3 bases: TGTGCCAGCAGCTTAGGGGACTCAAGACCCTACGAGCAGTACTTC. Encoded protein: CASSLGDSRPYEQYF. Supplemented by reference TRBV7-2 and TRBJ2-7, the full variable domain reads GAGVSQSPSNKVTEKGKDVELRCDPISGHTALYWYRQSLGQGLEFLIYFQGNSAPDKSGLPSDRFSAERTGGSVSTLTIQRTQQEDSAVYLCASSLGDSRPYEQYFGPGTRLTVT.

This clonotype occurred many times. V usage is TRBV20-1 and J usage is TRBJ2-1, with D possibly being TRBD1 (6 bases). The CDR3 spans 13 residues. The germline V gene has CDR1 DFQATT and CDR2 SNEGSKA (reference sequence). Trimming removed 3 bases at V and 4 bases at J, with 10 bases between. The CDR3 region has the DNA TGCAGTGCTAGCCCTACAGGGTACAATGAGCAGTTCTTC. It yields the protein CSASPTGYNEQFF.

Notes on this clonotype: A much larger clone differs by one base, so this may be a read error. V gene TRBV6-2 or TRBV6-3 combines with J gene TRBJ2-1; D is unclear. CDR1 is MNHEY and CDR2 is SVGEGT in the germline V gene. CDR3 length: 12 residues. The CDR3 loop is CASSYSSNEQVF. For the CDR3, the DNA is TGTGCCAGCAGTTACTCGAGCAATGAGCAGGTCTTC.

This clonotype was observed a handful of times. CDR3 in amino acids: CASSIDRGTSVPGELFF. Here the CDR3 DNA reads TGTGCCAGTAGTATAGACCGAGGGACTAGTGTCCCCGGGGAGCTGTTTTTT. This chain connects TRBV19 to TRBJ2-2, with 8 bases matching TRBD2. The CDR3 is 17 residues long. With V trimmed by 0 bases and J by 6 bases, 9 bases remained unmatched. Germline assignment: CDR1 LNHDA and CDR2 SQIVND (reference sequence). Full variable domain (rest looked up from reference TRBV19 and TRBJ2-2): DGGITQSPKYLFRKEGQNVTLSCEQNLNHDAMYWYRQDPGQGLRLIYYSQIVNDFQKGDIAEGYSVSREKKESFPLTVTSAQKNPTAFYLCASSIDRGTSVPGELFFGEGSRLTVL.

The chain links TRBV19 to TRBJ2-1; no firm D call. Trimming left V 6 bases short and J 2 bases short, with 14 bases between. The CDR3 sequence is 15 residues long. Germline V CDR1 and CDR2: LNHDA, SQIVND (reference sequence). The CDR3 reads CASSPNGWTYNEQFF. The CDR3 coding sequence is TGTGCCAGTAGCCCTAACGGGTGGACCTACAATGAGCAGTTCTTC.

The sample holds many counts of this clonotype. The chain combines TRBV24-1 with TRBJ2-1, with 11 bases identical to TRBD2. Germline loops: CDR1 KGHDR, CDR2 SFDVKD. This CDR3 region has 17 residues. The ends lost 3 bases at V and 3 bases at J; junction bases unmatched: 6. The CDR3 reads CATSDGASGRNYNEQFF. CDR3 nucleotide sequence: TGTGCCACCAGTGATGGGGCTAGCGGGAGGAACTACAATGAGCAGTTCTTC.

This clonotype has a handful of counts. The rearrangement joins TRBV7-8 to TRBJ2-7, with 12 bases fitting TRBD2. Germline assignment: CDR1 SGHVS and CDR2 FQNEAQ. The junction had 11 bases not matched to a gene; V was cut back by 5 bases and J by 6 bases. The CDR3 sequence is 16 residues long. CDR3 in DNA: TGTGCCAGCAGCCGGTGGACTAGCGGGGCGTTTCTCGAGCAGTACTTC. This codes for CASSRWTSGAFLEQYF.

This clonotype was counted ten times or more. This chain connects TRBV20-1 to TRBJ2-1, with TRBD2 identical over 14 bases. The CDR3 totals 14 residues. Germline CDR1 reads DFQATT; CDR2 reads SNEGSKA (reference sequence). V dropped 4 bases and J dropped 6; count of bases not matched to a gene: 2. Here the CDR3 reads CSAMTSGRVNEQFF. Written as DNA, the CDR3 is TGCAGTGCTATGACTAGCGGGAGGGTCAATGAGCAGTTCTTC.

This clonotype was seen more than once but under ten times. The CDR3 DNA follows: TGCAGCGTTCCCGACGGCGGGGGAATGAACACTGAAGCTTTCTTT. This gives the protein CSVPDGGGMNTEAFF. The V call is TRBV29-1, the J call TRBJ1-1, with D possibly TRBD1 on 5 matching bases. This CDR3 is 15 amino acids long. Trimming stripped 5 bases from V and 0 bases from J, with 16 bases between. The germline V gene encodes CDR1 SQVTM and CDR2 ANQGSEA.

This clonotype was seen many times. This chain joins TRBV5-1 and TRBJ2-5; no clear D gene. This CDR3 has 15 amino acids. Trimming removed 0 bases at V and 0 bases at J, with 9 bases between. Per germline, CDR1 SGHRS and CDR2 YFSETQ. CDR3: CASSLGVSYQETQYF. The CDR3 DNA reads TGCGCCAGCAGCTTGGGGGTTTCGTACCAAGAGACCCAGTACTTC.

In its sample, this clonotype was seen many times. The rearrangement joins TRBV11-2 to TRBJ2-1, with 9 nucleotides matching TRBD1. The CDR3 totals 13 residues. The germline CDR1 and CDR2 sequences are SGHAT and FQNNGV. With V trimmed by 5 bases and J by 16 bases, 12 bases remained unmatched. The DNA of the CDR3 is TGTGCCAGCAGCCGGCGGGACAGGGCATTCCCTTTCTTC. Translating it yields CASSRRDRAFPFF.

Points on this clonotype: A much larger clone differs from this one at a single base, so this may be a read error. J is TRBJ2-3 and V is TRBV9; tentative D call: TRBD1 (5 bases). CDR1 and CDR2 (germline): SGDLS, YYNGEE. This CDR3 comprises 13 residues. CDR3 bases: TGTGCCAGCAGCGTAGGTCTCACAGGTACGCAGTATTTT. Its translation: CASSVGLTGTQYF.